This TCR beta chain was sequenced during a study of cytomegalovirus exposure and HLA in healthy donors. Whole-study context: Most genotyped donors, approximately 81% of around 370, had Caucasian-associated genetic ancestry.

It was with 60 Vbeta and 13 Jbeta primers that the PCR ran. Assay: immunoSEQ multiplex PCR; the TCRdb copy retains only in-frame clones and omits some. The sample shows approximately 91,000 clones, approximately 89% of them seen only once. Findings of the study overall: A later examination showed that TCR association rates differed by HLA locus, with DRB1 most and HLA-C fewest. Most TCR sequences showed up rarely, but some public TCRs showed up in many donors.

The table lists this clone with a few counts. Its antigen is not known. Healthy bone marrow donors made up the donor group. Germline V gene lookup returns CDR1 SGHTS and CDR2 YDEGEE. Trimming removed 5 bases from V and 7 bases from J, with 18 bases in between. CDR3 length: 14 residues. Specimen: PBMCs. The TCR comes from a man between 25 and 39 years old in good health and CMV-seropositive. The chain carries TRBV5-8 and TRBJ1-2; D is uncertain. The CDR3 coding sequence is TGTGCCAGCAGAAGCCCCTGGGCCTCTCTTGGCTACACCTTC. It codes for CASRSPWASLGYTF.